Following are 20 T cell receptor beta chains from one sample sequenced in a study of blood T cell repertoires in COVID-19. Produced via immunoSEQ multiplex PCR; TCRdb's table is partial and in-frame only. The sample has 250,000 or so clones; 75% to 90% are singletons. The material sequenced was peripheral blood. The receptors here all came from a woman aged 40 to 49 who had recovered from COVID-19.

V is TRBV20-1 and J is TRBJ1-1, with D possibly TRBD1 on 5 matching bases. Germline CDR1 reads DFQATT; CDR2 reads SNEGSKA (reference sequence). Deletions cut 3 bases from V and 8 bases from J, with 22 bases between. The CDR3 length is 15 residues. As DNA, the CDR3 is TGCAGTGCTAGTAGGGGCCATTCGGGGGTAGTCGAAGCTTTCTTT. Its protein product is CSASRGHSGVVEAFF.

The genes are TRBV5-6 and TRBJ2-3, with 11 bases lining up with TRBD1. V shed 1 base, J shed 4 bases, and the junction held 2 bases outside the gene matches. CDR1 and CDR2 from the germline V gene are SGHDT and YYEEEE. The CDR3 is made up of 15 amino acids. CDR3 in DNA: TGTGCCAGCAGCTTGCCGGGACAGGGGGCAGATACGCAGTATTTT. Protein product: CASSLPGQGADTQYF.

The chain has TRBV3-1 (or the pseudogene TRBV3-2) and TRBJ1-5, with 9 positions matching TRBD1. The germline CDR1 and CDR2 sequences are LGHDT and YNNKEL (reference sequence). The CDR3 loop spans 14 amino acids. V dropped 5 bases and J dropped 5; count of bases not matched to a gene: 4. In DNA, the CDR3 is TGTGCCAGCAGCTGGGACAGGGTGGATCAGCCCCAGCATTTT. As protein: CASSWDRVDQPQHF.

This clone was recorded only once. This chain joins TRBV9 and TRBJ2-3; 11 nucleotides agree with TRBD1. V lost 4 bases and J lost 5; bases outside the gene matches: 3. CDR1 SGDLS and CDR2 YYNGEE come from the germline V gene. This CDR3 region has 14 residues. The CDR3, as DNA: TGTGCCAGCAGCCCGGACAGGGGGCGAGATACGCAGTATTTT. Amino acid sequence: CASSPDRGRDTQYF.

The gene calls are TRBV6-5 and TRBJ2-5; 9 bases map to TRBD1. Germline V gene data show CDR1 as MNHEY and CDR2 as SVGAGI. The CDR3 contains 13 residues. V lost 6 bases and J lost 5; bases outside the gene matches: 4. The CDR3, as DNA: TGTGCCAGCAGACCCGACAGGGGGGAGACCCAGTACTTC. It codes for CASRPDRGETQYF.

This clone has just a few counts. In nucleotides, the CDR3 is TGTGCCAGTACTAGAACAGGGGCGGATGAGCAGTTCTTC. This encodes CASTRTGADEQFF. This chain connects TRBV19 to TRBJ2-1, with TRBD1 matching over 7 bases. CDR3 length: 13 residues. The germline CDR1 and CDR2 sequences are LNHDA and SQIVND (reference sequence). V gave up 7 bases and J gave up 8 bases; unmatched junction bases: 8.

The gene calls are TRBV19 and TRBJ2-1, with D perhaps TRBD2 (5 bases). The ends were cut back, 4 bases at V and 14 bases at J, with 21 bases in the middle. The CDR3 is 14 residues long. Germline lookup yields CDR1 LNHDA and CDR2 SQIVND (reference sequence). CDR3 in amino acids: CASSTRMTDLGKFF. The CDR3 coding sequence is TGTGCCAGTAGTACTCGTATGACGGACTTAGGGAAGTTCTTC. The full variable domain, with the rest looked up from reference TRBV19 and TRBJ2-1, is DGGITQSPKYLFRKEGQNVTLSCEQNLNHDAMYWYRQDPGQGLRLIYYSQIVNDFQKGDIAEGYSVSREKKESFPLTVTSAQKNPTAFYLCASSTRMTDLGKFFGPGTRLTVL.

The genes are TRBV10-3 and TRBJ1-4; perhaps TRBD1 as D (5 bases). This CDR3 is 14 amino acids long. CDR1 and CDR2 (germline): ENHRY, SYGVKD. The ends were cut back, 6 bases at V and 1 base at J, with 9 bases in the middle. As DNA, the CDR3 is TGTGCCATCAGGGCAGGGAAAACTAATGAAAAACTGTTTTTT. This translates into CAIRAGKTNEKLFF.

The V gene is TRBV6-1, the J gene TRBJ1-1; D not resolved. The CDR3 extends over 13 amino acids. V lost 2 bases to trimming and J lost 4 bases, with 8 bases between them. CDR1 and CDR2 (germline): MNHNS, SASEGT. The CDR3 DNA follows: TGTGCCAGCAGTGAATTCTCCGGCACTGAAGCTTTCTTT. This encodes CASSEFSGTEAFF.

The chain joins TRBV10-3 to TRBJ1-2; 7 bases agree with TRBD1. With 4 bases clipped from V and 8 bases from J, the junction kept 4 bases outside the gene matches. Germline V lookup: CDR1 ENHRY, CDR2 SYGVKD. The CDR3 runs to 12 residues. CDR3 sequence reads: CAISVGGGGYTF. Written as DNA, the CDR3 is TGTGCCATCAGTGTTGGAGGGGGCGGCTACACCTTC.

The chain has TRBV10-1 and TRBJ1-1; D remains ambiguous. V was cut by 0 bases and J by 1 base, with 6 bases left in between. Germline V lookup: CDR1 WNHNN, CDR2 SYGVQD (reference sequence). The CDR3 is 14 amino acids. CDR3 protein: CASSESGKNTEAFF. For the CDR3, the DNA is TGCGCCAGCAGTGAGTCGGGCAAGAACACTGAAGCTTTCTTT.

The CDR3 sequence is CASSQDDAGLGGNEQFF. CDR3 DNA: TGTGCCAGCAGCCAAGATGACGCGGGACTTGGGGGGAATGAGCAGTTCTTC. This rearrangement joins TRBV14 to TRBJ2-1, with a weak D call TRBD2 (6 bases). The CDR3 consists of 17 residues. Trimming pared 0 bases from V and 7 bases from J, leaving 19 bases between. Germline values: CDR1 SGHDN, CDR2 FVKESK.

The chain carries TRBV18 and TRBJ2-2; TRBD2 is a possible D gene (6 bases). V lost 5 bases and J lost 6, with 16 bases in between. This CDR3 comprises 15 residues. Germline V gene data show CDR1 as KGHSH and CDR2 as LQKENI. The chain's CDR3 is CASSLNVASAGELFF. CDR3 sequence (DNA): TGTGCCAGCTCATTAAACGTAGCTAGCGCCGGGGAGCTGTTTTTT. Drawing the rest from reference TRBV18 and TRBJ2-2, the complete variable domain is NAGVMQNPRHLVRRRGQEARLRCSPMKGHSHVYWYRQLPEEGLKFMVYLQKENIIDESGMPKERFSAEFPKEGPSILRIQQVVRGDSAAYFCASSLNVASAGELFFGEGSRLTVL.

CDR3 sequence reads: CASSPQRGGFYNEQFF. DNA of the CDR3: TGTGCCAGCAGCCCACAGCGGGGGGGTTTCTACAATGAGCAGTTCTTC. The chain has TRBV3-1 (or the pseudogene TRBV3-2) and TRBJ2-1, with TRBD2 matching over 10 bases. The J segment lost 3 bases and the V segment lost 4 bases, leaving 6 bases of the junction unmatched. CDR1 LGHDT and CDR2 YNNKEL come from the germline V gene (reference sequence). The CDR3 has 16 amino acids.

This chain uses TRBV27 with TRBJ2-2, with a possible D match to TRBD1 (5 bases). The CDR3 runs 15 residues. V was pared by 6 bases and J by 7 bases, with 18 bases between. Germline CDR1 reads MNHEY; CDR2 reads SMNVEV (reference sequence). The CDR3 DNA reads TGTGCCAGCAGCCTCACTGATCTGGGGCACGGGGAGCTGTTTTTT. Protein product: CASSLTDLGHGELFF.

V usage is TRBV28 and J usage is TRBJ2-3; D may be TRBD1 (7 bases). Germline lookup yields CDR1 MDHEN and CDR2 SYDVKM. The V end was cut by 3 bases, the J end by 0 bases, with 16 bases between. The CDR3 has 17 amino acids. CDR3 loop: CASSFRRRGPSTDTQYF. The CDR3 nucleotides are TGTGCCAGCAGTTTTAGGAGGAGGGGGCCAAGCACAGATACGCAGTATTTT. Drawing the rest from reference TRBV28 and TRBJ2-3, the complete variable domain is DVKVTQSSRYLVKRTGEKVFLECVQDMDHENMFWYRQDPGLGLRLIYFSYDVKMKEKGDIPEGYSVSREKKERFSLILESASTNQTSMYLCASSFRRRGPSTDTQYFGPGTRLTVL.

CDR3 in amino acids: CASSKSGRGQYV. The CDR3 DNA is TGTGCCAGCAGTAAGAGCGGGAGGGGGCAGTACGTC. This chain connects TRBV28 to TRBJ2-7; TRBD2 aligns across 10 bases. Trimming took 5 bases from V and 9 from J; bases not matched to a gene: 4. There are 12 residues in the CDR3. Germline V gene lookup returns CDR1 MDHEN and CDR2 SYDVKM.

The V and J genes are TRBV5-1 and TRBJ1-3, with D uncertain. Trimming pared 0 bases from V and 3 bases from J, leaving 13 bases between. This CDR3 spans 16 amino acids. Per germline, CDR1 SGHRS and CDR2 YFSETQ. The CDR3: CASSLARNTFGNTIYF. The CDR3 DNA reads TGCGCCAGCAGCTTGGCCCGAAACACGTTTGGAAACACCATATATTTT.

The chain uses TRBV28 and TRBJ2-7; maybe TRBD1 (6 bases). With 9 bases removed from V and 2 bases from J, the gap between germline ends came to 17 bases. This CDR3 region has 14 residues. CDR1 and CDR2 (germline): MDHEN, SYDVKM. For the CDR3, the DNA is TGTGCCAGTTCGACCCCAGGGGAGACCTACGAGCAGTACTTC. This translates into CASSTPGETYEQYF. The variable domain in full, completed from reference TRBV28 and TRBJ2-7, reads DVKVTQSSRYLVKRTGEKVFLECVQDMDHENMFWYRQDPGLGLRLIYFSYDVKMKEKGDIPEGYSVSREKKERFSLILESASTNQTSMYLCASSTPGETYEQYFGPGTRLTVT.

V and J are TRBV28 and TRBJ2-7, with 8 bases that match TRBD2. Germline CDR1 is MDHEN and CDR2 is SYDVKM. CDR3 length: 13 amino acids. J was trimmed by 6 bases and V by 6 bases; bases with no gene match: 7. CDR3 sequence reads: CASSRGGRSEQYF. Written as DNA, the CDR3 is TGTGCCAGCAGCCGGGGGGGGAGAAGCGAGCAGTACTTC.